The 27 T cell receptor beta chains given below trace back to one sample, sequenced in a study of T cell responses to AZD1222 COVID-19 vaccine. Generated by immunoSEQ multiplex PCR, the TCRdb table keeps only in-frame clones and is missing some. The table has some 150,000 clones, roughly 93% seen once. The sequences come from peripheral blood, collected 28 days after the second AZD1222 dose. Receptors originate from an adult who received the AZD1222 COVID-19 vaccine.

The chain links TRBV5-1 to TRBJ1-6, with 7 bases matching TRBD1. The germline gives CDR1 SGHRS, CDR2 YFSETQ. After removal of 4 bases from V and 6 bases from J, the junction contained 7 bases not matched to a gene. The CDR3 has 15 residues. The CDR3 DNA follows: TGCGCCAGCAGCCCAGGGGACAGCGGTAATTCACCCCTCCACTTT. It encodes CASSPGDSGNSPLHF.

This clone turned up a few times. The chain combines TRBV7-8 with TRBJ2-7; no definite D call. The CDR3 sequence is 14 residues long. The V gene's germline CDR1 is SGHVS and CDR2 FQNEAQ. Trimming shortened V by 1 base and J by 6 bases, and 13 bases separated the two germline ends. CDR3 nucleotide sequence: TGTGCCAGCAGCTTAGAATCCAGTTTAGGCGAGCAGTACTTC. Its translation: CASSLESSLGEQYF.

This chain links TRBV19 with TRBJ1-2, with D possibly TRBD1 on 5 matching bases. Germline CDR1 reads LNHDA; CDR2 reads SQIVND (reference sequence). The length of the CDR3 is 13 residues. V gave up 7 bases and J gave up 4 bases, with 13 bases separating them. The CDR3 DNA is TGTGCCAGTACCGTCGACAGTTTCTATGGCTACACCTTC. Translation: CASTVDSFYGYTF.

This rearrangement joins TRBV11-2 to TRBJ2-1, with D hard to call. Germline CDR1 and CDR2: SGHAT and FQNNGV. The CDR3 extends over 11 amino acids. Trimming removed 5 bases at V and 6 bases at J, with 5 bases between. CDR3 sequence reads: CASSLGNEQFF. DNA for the CDR3: TGTGCCAGCAGCCTCGGCAATGAGCAGTTCTTC.

V usage is TRBV20-1 and J usage is TRBJ2-3; a weak D match, TRBD2 (5 bases). There are 11 residues in the CDR3. The V gene's germline CDR1 is DFQATT and CDR2 SNEGSKA (reference sequence). Trimming cost V 8 bases and J 2 bases, with 8 bases left between them. CDR3 region: CSWTSTDTQYF. The CDR3 nucleotides read TGCAGTTGGACTTCCACAGATACGCAGTATTTT.

The chain is built from TRBV4-1 and TRBJ1-2; D possibly corresponds to TRBD1 (6 bases). With 0 bases removed from V and 3 bases from J, the gap between germline ends came to 11 bases. Germline V lookup: CDR1 MGHRA, CDR2 YSYEKL. The CDR3 contains 15 residues. CDR3 protein: CASSQELGQYYGYTF. The CDR3 DNA reads TGCGCCAGCAGCCAAGAACTCGGACAGTACTATGGCTACACCTTC.

This rearrangement joins TRBV19 to TRBJ1-5; D may be TRBD1 (5 bases). The CDR3 loop spans 15 amino acids. Trimming stripped 3 bases from V and 7 bases from J, with 16 bases between. Germline V gives CDR1 LNHDA, CDR2 SQIVND (reference sequence). In DNA, the CDR3 is TGTGCCAGTAGTATCAATAACGGGGGACGACAGCCCCAGCATTTT. Protein: CASSINNGGRQPQHF.

The chain combines TRBV11-2 with TRBJ2-3; no reliable D call. Looked up from germline, CDR1 is SGHAT and CDR2 is FQNNGV. V shed 6 bases and J shed 6 bases, with 16 bases lying between them. CDR3 length equals 14 residues. The CDR3 spells CASRPPGSVDTQYF. The CDR3 DNA is TGTGCCAGCAGACCCCCGGGCAGCGTCGATACGCAGTATTTT.

This chain joins TRBV29-1 and TRBJ1-1, with 9 positions matching TRBD1. The germline V gene encodes CDR1 SQVTM and CDR2 ANQGSEA. V was pared by 7 bases and J by 2 bases, with 8 bases of the junction left unmatched. This CDR3 spans 14 amino acids. The CDR3 nucleotides are TGCAGCGCCGGATCGGGACAGGGAAACACTGAAGCTTTCTTT. The encoded protein is CSAGSGQGNTEAFF. Full variable domain (missing parts from reference TRBV29-1 and TRBJ1-1): SAVISQKPSRDICQRGTSLTIQCQVDSQVTMMFWYRQQPGQSLTLIATANQGSEATYESGFVIDKFPISRPNLTFSTLTVSNMSPEDSSIYLCSAGSGQGNTEAFFGQGTRLTVV.

The rearrangement joins TRBV10-3 to TRBJ1-4, with D unresolved. The length of the CDR3 is 15 residues. The V gene lost 0 bases and the J gene lost 0 bases, with 5 bases spanning the gap. Per germline, CDR1 ENHRY and CDR2 SYGVKD. The CDR3 here is CAISESKSTNEKLFF. For the CDR3, the DNA is TGTGCCATCAGTGAGTCAAAGTCAACTAATGAAAAACTGTTTTTT.

This clone was recorded once. V is TRBV7-9 and J is TRBJ2-2; D ambiguous. Trimming left V 4 bases short and J 4 bases short, with 4 bases between. Germline CDR1 SEHNR, CDR2 FQNEAQ (reference sequence). This CDR3 comprises 12 residues. CDR3 coding DNA: TGTGCCAGCAGCTGGGGCACCGGGGAGCTGTTTTTT. Protein product: CASSWGTGELFF.

V is TRBV5-4 and J is TRBJ2-7; 10 positions match TRBD1. Germline V gene lookup returns CDR1 SGHNT and CDR2 YYREEE (reference sequence). The CDR3 length is 14 residues. The V gene end was trimmed by 5 bases and the J gene end by 5 bases; junction bases not matched to a gene: 7. The CDR3 reads CASRAGDRGHEQYF. CDR3 sequence (DNA): TGTGCCAGCAGGGCAGGGGACAGGGGCCACGAGCAGTACTTC. The full variable domain, in which reference TRBV5-4 and TRBJ2-7 provide the parts outside the CDR3, is ETGVTQSPTHLIKTRGQQVTLRCSSQSGHNTVSWYQQALGQGPQFIFQYYREEENGRGNFPPRFSGLQFPNYSSELNVNALELDDSALYLCASRAGDRGHEQYFGPGTRLTVT.

This clone was seen just once. This rearrangement joins TRBV5-1 to TRBJ2-1, with unresolved D. The CDR3 sequence is 11 residues long. CDR1 is SGHRS and CDR2 is YFSETQ in the germline V gene. Between the trimmed V and J ends, which lost 0 bases and 7 bases, there was a span of 2 bases. CDR3 coding DNA: TGCGCCAGCAGCTTGGGAAATGAGCAGTTCTTC. Translating gives CASSLGNEQFF.

This chain links TRBV5-1 with TRBJ2-5, with D possibly TRBD1 on 5 matching bases. Trimming pared 7 bases from V and 4 bases from J, leaving 11 bases between. Germline V CDR1 and CDR2: SGHRS, YFSETQ. The CDR3 sequence is 12 residues long. The CDR3 here is CASRQILETQYF. CDR3 DNA: TGCGCCAGCCGACAGATCCTAGAGACCCAGTACTTC.

The V call is TRBV7-9, the J call TRBJ1-1; a weak D match, TRBD1 (5 bases). V was cut by 7 bases and J by 5 bases, with 14 bases left in between. Germline CDR1 reads SEHNR; CDR2 reads FQNEAQ (reference sequence). This CDR3 contains 13 residues. CDR3 protein: CASTSGGSTEAFF. In nucleotides, the CDR3 is TGTGCCAGCACCTCCGGGGGAAGTACTGAAGCTTTCTTT.

The V gene is TRBV19, the J gene TRBJ1-1; 10 nucleotides line up with TRBD1. Germline CDR1 reads LNHDA; CDR2 reads SQIVND (reference sequence). This CDR3 region has 14 residues. With V trimmed by 7 bases and J by 5 bases, 7 bases remained unmatched. The CDR3 sequence is CASTRTGGGTEAFF. In nucleotides, the CDR3 is TGTGCCAGTACTCGGACAGGGGGAGGTACTGAAGCTTTCTTT.

The gene calls are TRBV5-4 and TRBJ2-7; tentatively, D is TRBD1 (5 bases). Trimming pared 4 bases from V and 4 bases from J, leaving 12 bases between. Germline CDR1 is SGHNT and CDR2 is YYREEE (reference sequence). This CDR3 contains 13 residues. The CDR3 bases are TGTGCCAGCAGCCCTGACAGAAATTACGAGCAGTACTTC. Translating it yields CASSPDRNYEQYF.

This clone occurred a few times. The chain joins TRBV24-1 to TRBJ2-1; TRBD2 aligns across 12 bases. The ends lost 2 bases at V and 4 bases at J; junction bases unmatched: 8. CDR1 is KGHDR and CDR2 is SFDVKD in the germline V gene. The CDR3 loop spans 18 amino acids. CDR3 protein: CATSDSGTSGPGYNEQFF. Written as DNA, the CDR3 is TGTGCCACCAGTGATTCCGGGACTAGCGGGCCAGGTTACAATGAGCAGTTCTTC.

CDR3 loop: CASSNSRGSEGYGYTF. The CDR3 nucleotides read TGTGCCAGCAGCAACAGTCGGGGTTCGGAAGGCTATGGCTACACCTTC. The genes are TRBV7-9 and TRBJ1-2; D is unresolved. Trimming removed 5 bases at V and 4 bases at J, with 20 bases between. Germline CDR1 reads SEHNR; CDR2 reads FQNEAQ (reference sequence). The CDR3 is made up of 16 amino acids.

This clone was found once. This sequence joins TRBV6-5 and TRBJ2-7; 11 bases align to TRBD2. CDR1 is MNHEY and CDR2 is SVGAGI in the germline V gene. The CDR3 has 14 residues. V lost 6 bases, J lost 3 bases, and 4 bases stayed unmatched. CDR3 loop: CASRAGTSGYEQYF. For the CDR3, the DNA is TGTGCCAGCAGAGCCGGGACTAGCGGCTACGAGCAGTACTTC.

V is TRBV18 and J is TRBJ1-1; D is unclear. Trimming took 0 bases from V and 0 from J, leaving 8 bases between them. CDR3 length: 15 residues. The V gene's germline CDR1 is KGHSH and CDR2 LQKENI. The CDR3 DNA follows: TGTGCCAGCTCACCACCGATCGGAGTGAACACTGAAGCTTTCTTT. This encodes CASSPPIGVNTEAFF.

This clone was counted once. The chain joins TRBV30 to TRBJ1-2; perhaps TRBD1 as D (6 bases). Germline CDR1 reads GTSNPN; CDR2 reads SVGIG (reference sequence). V dropped 0 bases and J dropped 4 bases, with 15 bases sitting between them. The CDR3 covers 15 residues. Here the CDR3 reads CAWSVGGDRIYGYTF. CDR3 DNA: TGTGCCTGGAGTGTAGGGGGTGATCGTATCTATGGCTACACCTTC. The full variable domain, rest sourced from reference TRBV30 and TRBJ1-2, is SQTIHQWPATLVQPVGSPLSLECTVEGTSNPNLYWYRQAAGRGLQLLFYSVGIGQISSEVPQNLSASRPQDRQFILSSKKLLLSDSGFYLCAWSVGGDRIYGYTFGSGTRLTVV.

The gene calls are TRBV7-3 and TRBJ2-2, with 7 bases that match TRBD2. The CDR3 consists of 17 residues. Germline V lookup: CDR1 SGHTA, CDR2 FQGTGA. Losses at the gene ends were 3 bases for V and 4 bases for J; bases not matched to a gene: 11. In DNA form, the CDR3 reads TGTGCCAGCAGCTTCTCCGTGCGGGGGTCCTTCACCGGGGAGCTGTTTTTT. Its protein product is CASSFSVRGSFTGELFF.

The chain couples TRBV5-1 to TRBJ1-1; D unclear. The ends were cut back, 3 bases at V and 1 base at J, with 13 bases in the middle. CDR1 is SGHRS, CDR2 YFSETQ, per germline. CDR3 length: 15 residues. The CDR3 nucleotides read TGCGCCAGCAGCTCGCCTCGGGGAGGGAACACTGAAGCTTTCTTT. Protein: CASSSPRGGNTEAFF.

The genes are TRBV11-2 and TRBJ2-1; D remains ambiguous. From germline, CDR1 is SGHAT and CDR2 FQNNGV. There are 17 residues in the CDR3. Trimming pared 5 bases from V and 0 bases from J, leaving 17 bases between. The CDR3 loop is CASSPQGVLTSYNEQFF. In DNA form, the CDR3 reads TGTGCCAGCAGCCCCCAAGGTGTACTAACCTCCTACAATGAGCAGTTCTTC.

This chain connects TRBV5-1 to TRBJ2-7; D is undetermined. This CDR3 contains 12 residues. Between the trimmed V and J ends, which lost 1 base and 0 bases, there was a span of 2 bases. Germline V gene lookup returns CDR1 SGHRS and CDR2 YFSETQ. The CDR3 DNA is TGCGCCAGCAGCTTGACCTCCTACGAGCAGTACTTC. Protein product: CASSLTSYEQYF. Together with reference TRBV5-1 and TRBJ2-7, the CDR3 gives the full variable domain: KAGVTQTPRYLIKTRGQQVTLSCSPISGHRSVSWYQQTPGQGLQFLFEYFSETQRNKGNFPGRFSGRQFSNSRSEMNVSTLELGDSALYLCASSLTSYEQYFGPGTRLTVT.

V gene TRBV10-3 combines with J gene TRBJ1-1; 7 positions match TRBD1. Germline V gene lookup returns CDR1 ENHRY and CDR2 SYGVKD. The CDR3 totals 16 residues. The V segment lost 6 bases and the J segment 1 base; nucleotides outside the gene matches: 11. CDR3 nucleotides: TGTGCCATCAGCCCGCCTCGGGGACAGAGGAACACTGAAGCTTTCTTT. This encodes CAISPPRGQRNTEAFF.